A single sample gave rise to the 23 T cell receptor beta chains below, sequenced in a study of blood T cell repertoires in COVID-19. The method was immunoSEQ multiplex PCR; TCRdb's version includes in-frame clones alone and lacks a portion of them. Of around 270,000 clones detected, around 80% appear once; the ten largest clones hold approximately 4%. The sample consisted of peripheral blood. Source of these receptors: a man in his 60s with acute or convalescent COVID-19.

This chain uses TRBV18 with TRBJ2-3; D is ambiguous. The CDR3 runs to 13 residues. Trimming cost V 1 base and J 2 bases, with 4 bases left between them. Germline V gene data show CDR1 as KGHSH and CDR2 as LQKENI. As DNA, the CDR3 is TGTGCCAGCTCACCACTAGTCACAGATACGCAGTATTTT. Encoded protein: CASSPLVTDTQYF. The full variable domain, in which reference TRBV18 and TRBJ2-3 provide the parts outside the CDR3, is NAGVMQNPRHLVRRRGQEARLRCSPMKGHSHVYWYRQLPEEGLKFMVYLQKENIIDESGMPKERFSAEFPKEGPSILRIQQVVRGDSAAYFCASSPLVTDTQYFGPGTRLTVL.

The V gene is TRBV10-1, the J gene TRBJ2-3; TRBD1 might be the D (5 bases). The germline V gene encodes CDR1 WNHNN and CDR2 SYGVQD (reference sequence). The V gene lost 8 bases and the J gene lost 1 base, with 16 bases spanning the gap. The CDR3 loop spans 15 amino acids. The CDR3 loop reads CASSSGLGGTDTQYF. Written as DNA, the CDR3 is TGCGCCAGCTCGTCGGGTCTAGGGGGCACAGATACGCAGTATTTT.

J is TRBJ2-7 and V is TRBV5-8, with 10 nucleotides matching TRBD2. The CDR3 is 17 amino acids. The J segment lost 5 bases and the V segment lost 0 bases, leaving 11 bases of the junction unmatched. The germline CDR1 and CDR2 sequences are SGHTS and YDEGEE. The DNA of the CDR3 is TGTGCCAGCAGCTTGGTAGGGGGGACTAGCGCGCTCAACGAGCAGTACTTC. Protein: CASSLVGGTSALNEQYF.

This sequence joins TRBV5-1 and TRBJ2-7; the D gene is possibly TRBD1 (5 bases). CDR3 length: 14 amino acids. Germline CDR1 and CDR2: SGHRS and YFSETQ. V was cut by 2 bases and J by 4 bases, with 13 bases left in between. The CDR3 DNA reads as TGCGCCAGCAGCTTCCTGACAGATCCGTACGAGCAGTACTTC. Protein: CASSFLTDPYEQYF.

The chain uses TRBV7-6 and TRBJ2-5; 9 bases map to TRBD2. The CDR3 is 14 residues long. Germline assignment: CDR1 SGHVS and CDR2 FNYEAQ. The trim removed 1 base at V and 10 bases at J, leaving 7 bases unmatched. This chain's CDR3 is CASSLVLAGPNQYF. The CDR3 coding sequence is TGTGCCAGCAGCTTAGTACTAGCGGGCCCTAACCAGTACTTC.

The rearrangement joins TRBV28 to TRBJ2-3; D unresolved. Germline V lookup: CDR1 MDHEN, CDR2 SYDVKM. This CDR3 region has 12 residues. V was cut by 5 bases and J by 2 bases, with 5 bases left in between. The CDR3, as DNA: TGTGCCAGCAGTGAGGTCACAGATACGCAGTATTTT. Its translation: CASSEVTDTQYF.

The gene calls are TRBV10-3 and TRBJ1-2, with 8 nucleotides matching TRBD1. After removal of 11 bases from V and 8 bases from J, the junction contained 13 bases not matched to a gene. The CDR3 is 13 amino acids. Germline CDR1 is ENHRY and CDR2 is SYGVKD. CDR3 region: CASSRQGADGYTF. CDR3 DNA sequence: TGTGCCTCGAGTCGGCAGGGGGCAGACGGCTACACCTTC.

This rearrangement joins TRBV11-2 to TRBJ1-5; D is ambiguous. Trimming cost V 1 base and J 2 bases, with 12 bases left between them. This CDR3 spans 16 amino acids. Germline loops: CDR1 SGHAT, CDR2 FQNNGV. Written as DNA, the CDR3 is TGTGCCAGCAGCTTAGCAGGAGGGAGCGGCAATCAGCCCCAGCATTTT. As protein: CASSLAGGSGNQPQHF.

This clone was seen only a few times. CDR3 nucleotide sequence: TGTGCCAGCTCACCTGCGGGCAGGAGCTCCTACGAGCAGTACTTC. This translates into CASSPAGRSSYEQYF. V usage is TRBV18 and J usage is TRBJ2-7; tentative D call: TRBD2 (5 bases). This CDR3 comprises 15 residues. Germline V CDR1 and CDR2: KGHSH, LQKENI. The germline V and J ends were trimmed by 3 bases and 0 bases, with 12 bases remaining between them. The full variable domain, its missing parts supplied by reference TRBV18 and TRBJ2-7, is NAGVMQNPRHLVRRRGQEARLRCSPMKGHSHVYWYRQLPEEGLKFMVYLQKENIIDESGMPKERFSAEFPKEGPSILRIQQVVRGDSAAYFCASSPAGRSSYEQYFGPGTRLTVT.

This sequence joins TRBV7-2 and TRBJ2-1; 8 positions match TRBD2. CDR1 SGHTA and CDR2 FQGNSA come from the germline V gene. Trimming at V came to 3 bases and at J to 6 bases, leaving 7 bases not matched to a gene. The CDR3 spans 15 residues. CDR3 nucleotides: TGTGCCAGCAGCTTCGATAGCGGGACGATCAATGAGCAGTTCTTC. This gives the protein CASSFDSGTINEQFF.

J is TRBJ1-4 and V is TRBV29-1; 7 nucleotides align to TRBD1. V lost 6 bases, J lost 4 bases, and 5 bases stayed unmatched. The CDR3 runs to 13 residues. Per germline, CDR1 SQVTM and CDR2 ANQGSEA. Here the CDR3 reads CSVTQGSNEKLFF. Written as DNA, the CDR3 is TGCAGCGTCACACAGGGGAGTAATGAAAAACTGTTTTTT. Combining the CDR3 with reference TRBV29-1 and TRBJ1-4 gives the whole variable domain SAVISQKPSRDICQRGTSLTIQCQVDSQVTMMFWYRQQPGQSLTLIATANQGSEATYESGFVIDKFPISRPNLTFSTLTVSNMSPEDSSIYLCSVTQGSNEKLFFGSGTQLSVL.

This clone was found once. The chain joins TRBV19 to TRBJ1-5; D not certain. Trimming pared 2 bases from V and 7 bases from J, leaving 18 bases between. CDR1 and CDR2 (germline): LNHDA, SQIVND (reference sequence). The CDR3 spans 16 residues. CDR3 in amino acids: CASSIPGMVGSQPQHF. CDR3 nucleotide sequence: TGTGCCAGTAGTATACCCGGGATGGTTGGCTCCCAGCCCCAGCATTTT.

Here the CDR3 DNA reads TGTGCCAGCAGTGTACAGGGGTCTAACGAGCAGTACTTC. Translating gives CASSVQGSNEQYF. The chain couples TRBV27 to TRBJ2-7; 7 bases map to TRBD1. CDR3 length equals 13 residues. CDR1 MNHEY and CDR2 SMNVEV come from the germline V gene (reference sequence). Trimming took 5 bases from V and 5 from J; bases not matched to a gene: 6.

V usage is TRBV4-3 and J usage is TRBJ2-2; 11 nucleotides align to TRBD2. Trimming cost V 4 bases and J 1 base; bases outside gene matches: 2. The CDR3 totals 16 residues. The germline gives CDR1 LGHNA, CDR2 YSLEER. The CDR3 loop reads CASSLLAGGNTGELFF. CDR3 coding DNA: TGCGCCAGCAGCCTTCTAGCGGGAGGGAACACCGGGGAGCTGTTTTTT.

The gene calls are TRBV3-1 (or the pseudogene TRBV3-2) and TRBJ1-3; TRBD1 matches 8 bases. The trim removed 5 bases at V and 0 bases at J, leaving 15 bases unmatched. The CDR3 contains 19 residues. In germline, CDR1 is LGHDT, CDR2 YNNKEL (reference sequence). This chain's CDR3 is CASSFRTWTGRDSGNTIYF. The CDR3 DNA is TGTGCCAGCAGCTTCCGAACCTGGACAGGGAGGGACTCTGGAAACACCATATATTTT.

J is TRBJ2-7 and V is TRBV10-3; weak D call: TRBD2 (7 bases). The germline V gene encodes CDR1 ENHRY and CDR2 SYGVKD. The ends were cut back, 1 base at V and 6 bases at J, with 13 bases in the middle. This CDR3 has 14 amino acids. The CDR3: CAISEYGGQVEQYF. CDR3 DNA sequence: TGTGCCATCAGTGAGTACGGGGGGCAAGTCGAGCAGTACTTC.

The chain joins TRBV7-3 to TRBJ2-1, with D possibly matching TRBD1 (6 bases). V was trimmed by 6 bases and J by 2 bases, leaving 11 bases between them. The germline V gene encodes CDR1 SGHTA and CDR2 FQGTGA. The CDR3 runs 14 residues. CDR3 nucleotide sequence: TGTGCCAGCAGTAGGGGGTTGGCCTACAATGAGCAGTTCTTC. It is translated as CASSRGLAYNEQFF.

The rearrangement links TRBV6-1 to TRBJ1-4; 7 bases agree with TRBD1. V lost 2 bases and J lost 7; bases outside the gene matches: 10. Looked up from germline, CDR1 is MNHNS and CDR2 is SASEGT. The CDR3 runs to 16 residues. CDR3 sequence: CASSEHRDSGFEKLFF. The CDR3, as DNA: TGTGCCAGCAGTGAACACCGGGACAGCGGGTTTGAAAAACTGTTTTTT.

On this clone itself: At the DNA level, this CDR3 is encoded by other sequences in the same sample as well. The chain combines TRBV28 with TRBJ2-7, with D unclear. This CDR3 is 12 amino acids long. CDR1 MDHEN and CDR2 SYDVKM come from the germline V gene. V was clipped by 3 bases and J by 3 bases, with 6 bases between them. CDR3 coding DNA: TGTGCCAGCAGTTTGTCCGGCTACGAGCAGTACTTC. It translates to CASSLSGYEQYF.

This clone has only one observation. The chain recombines TRBV6-5 with TRBJ2-7; TRBD2 aligns across 8 bases. The germline gives CDR1 MNHEY, CDR2 SVGAGI. J gave up 3 bases and V 2 bases, and 6 bases lay outside the gene matches. CDR3 length: 15 residues. The CDR3 DNA is TGTGCCAGCAGTTACGGGGGTAGCGGGAACTACGAGCAGTACTTC. Translated: CASSYGGSGNYEQYF.

The V gene is TRBV11-2, the J gene TRBJ1-5; D is possibly TRBD1 (5 bases). Germline-derived CDR1 and CDR2 are SGHAT and FQNNGV. With 5 bases removed from V and 5 bases from J, the gap between germline ends came to 10 bases. The CDR3 covers 13 residues. CDR3 region: CASSVRGDQPQHF. The CDR3 DNA is TGTGCCAGCAGCGTCCGGGGGGATCAGCCCCAGCATTTT.

The V call is TRBV7-9, the J call TRBJ1-2; a weak D match, TRBD1 (5 bases). V dropped 1 base and J dropped 2 bases, with 11 bases sitting between them. CDR1 is SEHNR and CDR2 is FQNEAQ in the germline V gene (reference sequence). This CDR3 spans 15 amino acids. The CDR3: CASSLGGTENYGYTF. CDR3 nucleotide sequence: TGTGCCAGCAGCTTAGGCGGGACGGAGAACTATGGCTACACCTTC.

The chain carries TRBV9 and TRBJ2-7, with 7 bases lining up with TRBD1. Germline V gene data show CDR1 as SGDLS and CDR2 as YYNGEE. This CDR3 has 14 residues. With V trimmed by 6 bases and J by 6 bases, 12 bases remained unmatched. The CDR3 DNA reads as TGTGCCAGCAACCTGGGACAGTCGGCTGGCGAGCAGTACTTC. Translated, it gives CASNLGQSAGEQYF.